These T cell receptor beta chains were read from a single sample in a study of T cells in tuberculosis. Data came from immunoSEQ multiplex PCR; TCRdb stores just in-frame clones and leaves some out. Of tens of thousands of clones listed, just over 90% are singletons. Sequences were obtained from PBMCs. These receptors all stem from a donor aged 10-30 years with latent tuberculosis or without tuberculosis infection. Some clones in this sample may be carry-over from other donors' samples. Each CDR3 is given with its conserved first and last residue. The D gene is left open where the match is weak. Clone sizes are given selectively: once, few, many, or a class where the clone is expanded.

d_gene	abundance	j_gene	v_gene	CDR3aa	CDR3nt
-	-	TRBJ1-1	TRBV7-8	CASSLAGGGTEAFF	TGTGCCAGCAGCTTAGCAGGGGGGGGCACTGAAGCTTTCTTT
-	-	TRBJ1-1	TRBV7-9	CASSLSQNTEAFF	TGTGCCAGCAGCTTGAGCCAGAACACTGAAGCTTTCTTT
-	-	TRBJ2-7	TRBV11-2	CASSLVPRFYEQYF	TGTGCCAGCAGCTTAGTCCCCAGGTTCTACGAGCAGTACTTC
-	-	TRBJ2-3	TRBV29-1	CSARGRATDTQYF	TGCAGCGCTAGAGGGCGGGCCACAGATACGCAGTATTTT
-	once	TRBJ1-1	TRBV6-6	CASSLSSGTKNTEAFF	TGTGCCAGCAGTTTAAGCTCCGGGACAAAGAACACTGAAGCTTTCTTT
-	few	TRBJ1-1	TRBV10-2	CASSITGNTEAFF	TGCGCCAGCAGCATAACAGGGAACACTGAAGCTTTCTTT
TRBD2	-	TRBJ2-2	TRBV5-1	CASSYTPSGSTGELFF	TGCGCCAGCAGCTACACCCCTAGCGGGAGCACCGGGGAGCTGTTTTTT
TRBD1	-	TRBJ2-1	TRBV18	CASSPWTGGTYNEQFF	TGTGCCAGCTCACCTTGGACAGGGGGAACCTACAATGAGCAGTTCTTC
-	-	TRBJ2-2	TRBV7-2	CASSSLGPSNTGELFF	TGTGCCAGCAGCTCACTAGGGCCCTCGAACACCGGGGAGCTGTTTTTT
TRBD1	-	TRBJ2-3	TRBV6-6	CASSWTGDRTDTQYF	TGTGCCAGCAGTTGGACAGGGGATCGCACAGATACGCAGTATTTT
TRBD2	-	TRBJ2-7	TRBV5-4	CASSVKNSGRSYEQYF	TGTGCCAGCAGCGTCAAAAATAGCGGGCGCTCCTACGAGCAGTACTTC
TRBD1	-	TRBJ2-5	TRBV4-3	CASSQDGQGGVETQYF	TGCGCCAGCAGCCAAGATGGACAGGGCGGGGTCGAGACCCAGTACTTC
-	-	TRBJ2-3	TRBV12-5	CASGSREDPDTQYF	TGTGCTAGTGGTTCAAGGGAGGACCCAGATACGCAGTATTTT
-	once	TRBJ2-5	TRBV9	CASGRWERGETQYF	TGTGCCAGCGGGAGATGGGAAAGAGGTGAGACCCAGTACTTC
-	-	TRBJ1-6	TRBV30	CAWSVSWGGGGNSPLHF	TGTGCCTGGAGTGTGAGTTGGGGAGGAGGAGGTAATTCACCCCTCCACTTT
TRBD2	-	TRBJ2-2	TRBV7-2	CASSARGLANTGELFF	TGTGCCAGCAGCGCCCGGGGACTAGCGAACACCGGGGAGCTGTTTTTT
TRBD1	-	TRBJ2-7	TRBV2	CAIGTGNYEQYF	TGTGCCATTGGGACAGGGAACTACGAGCAGTACTTC
-	-	TRBJ1-1	TRBV30	CAWIGQGLYVGTEAFF	TGTGCCTGGATTGGGCAGGGGCTTTACGTAGGCACTGAAGCTTTCTTT
-	-	TRBJ2-1	TRBV7-6	CASSLPTQGPSAGSYNEQFF	TGTGCCAGCAGCTTACCCACACAGGGACCCAGTGCAGGCTCCTACAATGAGCAGTTCTTC
-	-	TRBJ2-1	TRBV11-3	CASSFPGTANNEQFF	TGTGCCAGCAGCTTTCCCGGGACTGCTAACAATGAGCAGTTCTTC
TRBD1	-	TRBJ2-5	TRBV7-9	CASSLDRGAETQYF	TGTGCCAGCAGCTTAGACAGGGGAGCGGAGACCCAGTACTTC
-	-	TRBJ2-7	TRBV6-5	CASRGEAYEQYF	TGTGCCAGCAGGGGGGAGGCCTACGAGCAGTACTTC
-	once	TRBJ2-5	TRBV15	CATSRVRGRLQETQYF	TGTGCCACCAGCAGAGTCAGAGGGCGTCTCCAAGAGACCCAGTACTTC
TRBD1	-	TRBJ1-2	TRBV30	CAWSPGTAATGGYTF	TGTGCCTGGAGTCCTGGGACAGCAGCTACAGGCGGCTACACCTTC
-	-	TRBJ1-3	TRBV6-1	CASTPQRGNTIYF	TGTGCCAGCACCCCCCAGCGGGGAAACACCATATATTTT
TRBD1	-	TRBJ1-1	TRBV7-9	CASSFPTGLNTEAFF	TGTGCCAGCAGCTTTCCGACAGGGTTGAACACTGAAGCTTTCTTT
-	-	TRBJ1-5	TRBV27	CASSFLRTPNQPQHF	TGTGCCAGCAGTTTTTTGAGAACTCCCAATCAGCCCCAGCATTTT
TRBD1	-	TRBJ1-3	TRBV4-2	CASSRWRQGTNSGNTIYF	TGTGCCAGCAGCCGATGGCGACAGGGAACAAACTCTGGAAACACCATATATTTT
-	-	TRBJ2-3	TRBV11-3	CASSLTSSTDTQYF	TGTGCCAGCAGCTTAACCAGTAGCACAGATACGCAGTATTTT
TRBD1	-	TRBJ1-1	TRBV11-2	CASSSGQWDTEAFF	TGTGCCAGCAGCTCGGGACAGTGGGACACTGAAGCTTTCTTT
TRBD1	once	TRBJ2-3	TRBV7-2	CASSLAATGTAHTDTQYF	TGTGCCAGCAGCTTAGCCGCGACCGGGACAGCTCACACAGATACGCAGTATTTT
-	-	TRBJ2-2	TRBV12-5	CASGLGTSIGELFF	TGTGCTAGTGGTTTGGGGACAAGTATCGGGGAGCTGTTTTTT
TRBD1	-	TRBJ2-3	TRBV19	CASSTGQGTDTQYF	TGTGCCAGTAGTACTGGACAGGGCACAGATACGCAGTATTTT
TRBD1	few	TRBJ1-5	TRBV7-3	CASSTKTGVTQHF	TGTGCCAGCAGCACAAAAACAGGGGTGACCCAGCATTTT
TRBD1	-	TRBJ1-2	TRBV7-8	CASSPLGQGAGGYTF	TGTGCCAGCAGCCCCCTTGGGCAGGGGGCTGGTGGCTACACCTTC
-	-	TRBJ2-7	TRBV6-5	CASSYSHTSYEQYF	TGTGCCAGCAGTTACTCGCACACCTCCTACGAGCAGTACTTC
-	-	TRBJ1-1	TRBV13	CASSPGGGGTEAFF	TGTGCCAGCAGCCCGGGCGGGGGAGGGACTGAAGCTTTCTTT
-	-	TRBJ2-3	TRBV19	CASSISDTQYF	TGTGCCAGTAGTATATCTGATACGCAGTATTTT
-	-	TRBJ1-4	TRBV5-8	CASSLGHLATNEKLFF	TGTGCCAGCAGCTTGGGACACCTGGCAACTAATGAAAAACTGTTTTTT
TRBD1	-	TRBJ1-1	TRBV4-2	CASSPISLTGGTEAFF	TGTGCCAGCAGCCCCATTTCGTTGACAGGGGGCACTGAAGCTTTCTTT
TRBD1	-	TRBJ1-5	TRBV5-6	CASSLGTVISNQPQHF	TGTGCCAGCAGCCTCGGGACAGTGATTAGCAATCAGCCCCAGCATTTT
TRBD2	-	TRBJ2-3	TRBV10-1	CASSESRAGVITDTQYF	TGCGCCAGCAGTGAGTCGAGAGCGGGGGTTATCACAGATACGCAGTATTTT
-	-	TRBJ2-2	TRBV10-2	CASSYPGSGELFF	TGCGCCAGCAGTTATCCGGGGTCCGGGGAGCTGTTTTTT
-	once	TRBJ2-3	TRBV5-1	CASSIGVLITDTQYF	TGCGCCAGCAGCATTGGAGTCCTAATTACAGATACGCAGTATTTT
TRBD2	-	TRBJ2-3	TRBV30	CAWSVLPAGVPDTQYF	TGTGCCTGGAGTGTACTCCCCGCGGGAGTACCAGATACGCAGTATTTT
TRBD1	-	TRBJ1-4	TRBV19	CASRTSGQREKLFF	TGTGCCAGTAGGACCTCGGGACAGAGAGAAAAACTGTTTTTT
-	-	TRBJ2-3	TRBV2	CASSVSDTQYF	TGTGCCAGCAGTGTCTCCGATACGCAGTATTTT
-	-	TRBJ2-1	TRBV6-5	CASSYAERNEQFF	TGTGCCAGCAGTTACGCTGAGCGCAATGAGCAGTTCTTC
-	-	TRBJ1-2	TRBV30	CAWSPEGNYGYTF	TGTGCCTGGAGTCCGGAGGGTAACTATGGCTACACCTTC
TRBD2	-	TRBJ2-1	TRBV2	CASSERVAGGVEQFF	TGTGCCAGCAGTGAAAGGGTGGCGGGAGGTGTTGAGCAGTTCTTC
TRBD1	-	TRBJ2-5	TRBV5-1	CASSLGDRVAGETQYF	TGCGCCAGCAGCTTGGGTGACAGGGTTGCGGGAGAGACCCAGTACTTC
-	once	TRBJ1-2	TRBV25-1	CASSGDGGFYGYTF	TGTGCCAGCAGTGGGGACGGAGGGTTCTATGGCTACACCTTC
TRBD1	-	TRBJ1-1	TRBV5-1	CASSLGGGTEAFF	TGCGCCAGCAGCTTAGGGGGCGGCACTGAAGCTTTCTTT
-	-	TRBJ2-3	TRBV30	CAWSEQGRWSTDTQYF	TGTGCCTGGAGTGAACAGGGCCGATGGAGCACAGATACGCAGTATTTT